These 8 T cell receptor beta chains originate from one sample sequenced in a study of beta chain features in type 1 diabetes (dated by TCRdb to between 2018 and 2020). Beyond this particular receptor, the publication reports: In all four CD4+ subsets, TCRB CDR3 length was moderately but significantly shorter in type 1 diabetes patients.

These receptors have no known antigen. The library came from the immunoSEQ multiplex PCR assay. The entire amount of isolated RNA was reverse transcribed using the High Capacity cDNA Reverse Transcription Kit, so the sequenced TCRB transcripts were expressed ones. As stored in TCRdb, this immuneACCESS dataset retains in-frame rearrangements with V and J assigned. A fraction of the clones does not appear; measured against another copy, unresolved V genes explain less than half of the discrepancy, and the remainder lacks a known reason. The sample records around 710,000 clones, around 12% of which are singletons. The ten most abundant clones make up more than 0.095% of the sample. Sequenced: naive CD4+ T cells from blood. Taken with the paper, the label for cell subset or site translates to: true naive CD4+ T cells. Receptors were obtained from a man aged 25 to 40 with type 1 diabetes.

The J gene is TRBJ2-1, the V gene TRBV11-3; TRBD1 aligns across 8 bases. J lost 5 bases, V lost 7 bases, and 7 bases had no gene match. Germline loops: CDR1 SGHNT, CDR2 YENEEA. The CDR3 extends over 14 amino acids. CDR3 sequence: CASNQRQGNNEQFF. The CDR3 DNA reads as TGTGCCAGCAACCAGAGACAGGGGAACAATGAGCAGTTCTTC.

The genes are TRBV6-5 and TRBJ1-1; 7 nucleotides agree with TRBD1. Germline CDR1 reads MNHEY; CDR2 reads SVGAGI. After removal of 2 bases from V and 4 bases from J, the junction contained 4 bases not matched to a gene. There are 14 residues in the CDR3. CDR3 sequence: CASSYNPGGTEAFF. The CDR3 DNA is TGTGCCAGCAGTTACAATCCAGGGGGCACTGAAGCTTTCTTT.

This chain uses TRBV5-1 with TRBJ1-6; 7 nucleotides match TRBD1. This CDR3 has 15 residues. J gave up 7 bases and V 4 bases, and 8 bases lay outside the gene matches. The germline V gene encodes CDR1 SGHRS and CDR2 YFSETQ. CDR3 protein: CASSVGRDRNSPLHF. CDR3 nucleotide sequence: TGCGCCAGCAGCGTTGGGAGGGACAGAAATTCACCCCTCCACTTT.

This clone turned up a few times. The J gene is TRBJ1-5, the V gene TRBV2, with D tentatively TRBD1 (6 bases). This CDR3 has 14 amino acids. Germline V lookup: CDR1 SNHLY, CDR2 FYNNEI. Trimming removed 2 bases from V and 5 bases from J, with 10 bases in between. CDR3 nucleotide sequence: TGTGCCAGCAGTGAATGGACAGATGATCAGCCCCAGCATTTT. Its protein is CASSEWTDDQPQHF.

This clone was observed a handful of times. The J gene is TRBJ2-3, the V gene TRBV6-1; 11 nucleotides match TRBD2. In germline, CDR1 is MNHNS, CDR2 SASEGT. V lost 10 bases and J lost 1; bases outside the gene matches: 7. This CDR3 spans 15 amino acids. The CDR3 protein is CAIPSTSGGTDTQYF. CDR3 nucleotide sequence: TGTGCCATTCCATCGACTAGCGGGGGCACAGATACGCAGTATTTT.

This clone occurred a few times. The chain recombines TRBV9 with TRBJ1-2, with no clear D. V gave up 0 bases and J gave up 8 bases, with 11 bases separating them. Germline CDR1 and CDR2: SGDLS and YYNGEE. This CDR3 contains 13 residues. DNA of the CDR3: TGTGCCAGCAGCGTAGAAATAGGGAACGGCTACACCTTC. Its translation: CASSVEIGNGYTF. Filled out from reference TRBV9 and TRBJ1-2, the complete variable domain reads DSGVTQTPKHLITATGQRVTLRCSPRSGDLSVYWYQQSLDQGLQFLIQYYNGEERAKGNILERFSAQQFPDLHSELNLSSLELGDSALYFCASSVEIGNGYTFGSGTRLTVV.

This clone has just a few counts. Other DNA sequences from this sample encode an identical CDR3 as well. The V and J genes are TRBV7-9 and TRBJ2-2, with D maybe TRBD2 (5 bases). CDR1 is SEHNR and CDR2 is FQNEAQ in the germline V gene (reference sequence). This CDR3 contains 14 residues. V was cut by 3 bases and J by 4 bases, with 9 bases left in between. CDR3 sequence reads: CASSLAAGTGELFF. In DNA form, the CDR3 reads TGTGCCAGCAGCTTGGCGGCGGGCACCGGGGAGCTGTTTTTT.

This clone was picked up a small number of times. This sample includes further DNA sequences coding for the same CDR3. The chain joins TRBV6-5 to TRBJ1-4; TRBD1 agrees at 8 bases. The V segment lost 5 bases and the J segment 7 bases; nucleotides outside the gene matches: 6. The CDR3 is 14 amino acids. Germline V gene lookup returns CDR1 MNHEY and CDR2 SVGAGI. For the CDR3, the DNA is TGTGCCAGCAGTACAGACAGGGGAAGTGAAAAACTGTTTTTT. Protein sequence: CASSTDRGSEKLFF.